The TCR beta chain under discussion was sequenced for a study of OX40 agonist ivuxolimab in advanced cancers. Turning to the study itself: Partial responses were achieved by three patients, of whom one had hepatocellular carcinoma and two had cutaneous melanoma.

The study sampled blood at baseline, cycle 4 day 1, and cycle 7 day 1. Study-level points and caveats: The antigens recognized by the expanded peripheral T cells, that is their antigen specificity, were not determined. At doses 0.1 to 3.0 mg/kg, CD4+ and CD8+ clones expanded.

This table comes from immunoSEQ multiplex PCR, and its TCRdb copy is limited to in-frame clones, with some not included. The sample holds around 39,000 clones, approximately 90% seen once. In regard to this clone: Its antigen is not identified.

Germline values: CDR1 SEHNR, CDR2 FQNEAQ (reference sequence). V lost 1 base to trimming and J lost 7 bases, with 10 bases between them. The CDR3 is 13 amino acids. The V and J genes are TRBV7-9 and TRBJ1-2; the D gene is possibly TRBD1 (6 bases). The sequences come from CD4+ or CD8+ T cells sorted from blood, collected in a trial of the OX40 agonist ivuxolimab. This clonotype was obtained from an adult with an advanced solid tumor such as melanoma, head and neck, liver or kidney cancer. The CDR3 sequence: CASSLGTVGGYTF. The CDR3 bases are TGTGCCAGCAGCTTAGGGACAGTTGGTGGCTACACCTTC.